This is a list of T cell receptor beta chains from one sample in a study of Graves' ophthalmopathy and Graves' hyperthyroidism. From the multiplex PCR reads, TCRdb called clonotypes with MiXCR, one entry per CDR3 protein. The table has hundreds of thousands of distinct CDR3 sequences, 20% to 25% seen once. The sequencing sample was made of peripheral blood. The source is a woman under 30 with stable Graves' hyperthyroidism. Some clones in this sample may be carry-over from other donors' samples. The CDR3 runs from the conserved cysteine through the conserved F or W. Size is stated for part of the rows, as once, few or many counts, or as a class when the clone is expanded.

CDR3: CASGTFYGYTF; size: few; V: TRBV25-1
CDR3: CASSLGLSHYEQYF; size: many; V: TRBV28
CDR3: CASSLTLASETQYF; size: many; V: TRBV7-3
CDR3: CASSLLDRISLAKNIQYF; size: .; V: TRBV7-8
CDR3: CASSPTGGDEQYF; size: .; V: TRBV6-1
CDR3: CASSVMLGPDYGYTF; size: many; V: TRBV9
CDR3: CASIPVSTHTEAFF; size: few; V: TRBV5-5
CDR3: CASGDVVAKNIKYF; size: many; V: TRBV2
CDR3: CATSRERGRINSPLHF; size: many; V: TRBV15
CDR3: CASSLGGTDDEQYF; size: many; V: TRBV19
CDR3: CSVERFTNTGELFF; size: .; V: TRBV29-1
CDR3: CASSLTETGLGGYTF; size: .; V: TRBV6-1
CDR3: CSVEDRERGGQETQYF; size: many; V: TRBV29-1
CDR3: CSVGSGGYNEQYF; size: few; V: TRBV29-1
CDR3: CASSPRGVSYGYTF; size: many; V: TRBV13
CDR3: CASSVQGTNEQYF; size: many; V: TRBV9
CDR3: CASGFSGDSNTGELFF; size: few; V: TRBV12-5
CDR3: CASSLAGQGSQEGNTEAFF; size: many; V: TRBV9
CDR3: CASSLKGVAEAFF; size: many; V: TRBV14
CDR3: CASSRDRGSQETQYF; size: many; V: TRBV2
CDR3: CASSPRAIYEQYF; size: many; V: TRBV7-2
CDR3: CASRPPGTGNTGELFF; size: few; V: TRBV5-1
CDR3: CASIPRTGRYGYTF; size: many; V: TRBV6-1
CDR3: CASRGVLWGTLEPYEQYF; size: .; V: TRBV6-2/TRBV6-3
CDR3: CASSLNRGGETQHF; size: .; V: TRBV28
CDR3: CSAIGLGGNEQFF; size: many; V: TRBV20-1
CDR3: CASSLAFFYEQCF; size: few; V: TRBV5-1
CDR3: CASSESGTGDEAFF; size: many; V: TRBV9
CDR3: CASNYGGYGYTF; size: .; V: TRBV12-3/TRBV12-4